The 10 T cell receptor beta chains below come from one sample, sequenced in a study of blood T cell repertoires in COVID-19. Repertoires were generated with immunoSEQ multiplex PCR, while TCRdb's copy carries only in-frame clones and drops some. The sample lists 67,000 or so clones; about four fifths were seen once. The sample was peripheral blood. These receptors all come from a man between 65 and 85 years old with acute or convalescent COVID-19.

The chain couples TRBV6-5 to TRBJ2-7, with 9 bases matching TRBD1. Unmatched junction bases numbered 6, after V lost 6 bases and J lost 3 bases. Germline CDR1 MNHEY, CDR2 SVGAGI. The CDR3 length is 14 residues. Written as DNA, the CDR3 is TGTGCCAGCAGGCGACAGGGGGGGATCTACGAGCAGTACTTC. Its translation: CASRRQGGIYEQYF.

V usage is TRBV19 and J usage is TRBJ2-1; 10 bases are shared with TRBD2. This CDR3 comprises 14 residues. After removal of 3 bases from V and 8 bases from J, the junction contained 4 bases not matched to a gene. The V gene's germline CDR1 is LNHDA and CDR2 SQIVND (reference sequence). The CDR3 nucleotides are TGTGCCAGTAGTATTATAGCGGGAGGAGATGAGCAGTTCTTC. It yields the protein CASSIIAGGDEQFF.

V gene TRBV7-2 combines with J gene TRBJ2-7, with a possible D match to TRBD1 (5 bases). Trimming removed 2 bases at V and 1 base at J, with 12 bases between. Germline values: CDR1 SGHTA, CDR2 FQGNSA. This CDR3 contains 15 residues. The CDR3 sequence: CASSLYNRRSYEQYF. The CDR3 DNA sequence: TGTGCCAGCAGCTTATATAACAGGAGATCCTACGAGCAGTACTTC. Together with reference TRBV7-2 and TRBJ2-7, the CDR3 gives the full variable domain: GAGVSQSPSNKVTEKGKDVELRCDPISGHTALYWYRQSLGQGLEFLIYFQGNSAPDKSGLPSDRFSAERTGGSVSTLTIQRTQQEDSAVYLCASSLYNRRSYEQYFGPGTRLTVT.

The rearrangement links TRBV30 to TRBJ2-3, with 8 positions matching TRBD2. V lost 0 bases to trimming and J lost 3 bases; unmatched junction nucleotides: 5. In germline, CDR1 is GTSNPN, CDR2 SVGIG (reference sequence). The CDR3 spans 15 residues. This chain's CDR3 is CAWSVKAGATDTQYF. The DNA of the CDR3 is TGTGCCTGGAGTGTAAAAGCGGGAGCGACAGATACGCAGTATTTT.

The chain links TRBV6-8 to TRBJ1-6; the D gene is possibly TRBD1 (5 bases). This CDR3 has 16 amino acids. V dropped 2 bases and J dropped 1 base, with 9 bases sitting between them. Germline CDR1 MNHGY, CDR2 SAAAGT. CDR3 nucleotides: TGTGCCAGCAGTTACGAAGGGGATTCCTATAATTCACCCCTCCACTTT. This sequence encodes CASSYEGDSYNSPLHF.

This clone was found a few times. This chain uses TRBV28 with TRBJ2-7; unclear D gene. The CDR3 extends over 14 amino acids. The ends were cut back, 2 bases at V and 0 bases at J, with 8 bases in the middle. CDR1 and CDR2 (germline): MDHEN, SYDVKM. The CDR3 nucleotides read TGTGCCAGCAGTTTAGGGCAGATCTCCTACGAGCAGTACTTC. It is translated as CASSLGQISYEQYF. Full variable domain (remainder filled in from reference TRBV28 and TRBJ2-7): DVKVTQSSRYLVKRTGEKVFLECVQDMDHENMFWYRQDPGLGLRLIYFSYDVKMKEKGDIPEGYSVSREKKERFSLILESASTNQTSMYLCASSLGQISYEQYFGPGTRLTVT.

The rearrangement uses TRBV11-2 and TRBJ1-2, with 10 positions matching TRBD1. CDR3 length equals 15 residues. J lost 6 bases, V lost 5 bases, and 9 bases had no gene match. The germline gives CDR1 SGHAT, CDR2 FQNNGV. CDR3 in amino acids: CASSPDRGLLDGYTF. In DNA form, the CDR3 reads TGTGCCAGCAGCCCAGACAGGGGGCTCTTGGATGGCTACACCTTC.

The CDR3 sequence is CALTGTGTEQYF. The CDR3 DNA sequence: TGTGCCTTAACCGGGACAGGGACCGAGCAGTACTTC. The chain has TRBV30 and TRBJ2-7; TRBD1 matches 9 bases. Per the germline V gene, CDR1 is GTSNPN and CDR2 is SVGIG (reference sequence). The CDR3 loop spans 12 amino acids. The V and J ends lost 7 bases and 6 bases, in that order; junction bases with no gene match: 7.

This chain links TRBV7-6 with TRBJ2-7; TRBD2 agrees at 8 bases. Trimming at V came to 5 bases and at J to 6 bases, leaving 12 bases not matched to a gene. CDR1 SGHVS and CDR2 FNYEAQ come from the germline V gene. This CDR3 contains 15 residues. CDR3 sequence reads: CASSQSRTSTREQYF. DNA for the CDR3: TGTGCCAGCAGCCAATCCAGGACTAGCACCCGCGAGCAGTACTTC.

This sequence joins TRBV19 and TRBJ1-2; 7 positions agree with TRBD1. V lost 6 bases to trimming and J lost 0 bases; unmatched junction nucleotides: 1. The CDR3 sequence is 13 residues long. The germline CDR1 and CDR2 sequences are LNHDA and SQIVND (reference sequence). The CDR3 protein is CASRGQANYGYTF. DNA for the CDR3: TGTGCCAGTAGAGGACAGGCTAACTATGGCTACACCTTC.